The clone carrying this TCR beta chain turned up a few times. Its target is not known. The data derive from a study of type 1 regulatory T cells. As for the study in general: T-allo10 is a Tr1-enriched, alloantigen-specific CD4 T cell product made in vitro.

This CDR3 region has 15 residues. V lost 2 bases, J lost 4 bases, and 14 bases lay in between. Germline CDR1 DFQATT, CDR2 SNEGSKA (reference sequence). Each CDR3 protein is one row after TCRdb ran MiXCR on the reads. The top ten clones hold roughly 1.9% of a sample with some 60,000 distinct CDR3 sequences, 55% to 65% of them seen once. The receptor comes from a human donor in good health. The gene calls are TRBV20-1 and TRBJ1-4; D remains unclear. Sequences were obtained from cultured non-Tr1 T cells, either the whole culture or a sorted T cell fraction (not recorded which). DNA for the CDR3: TGCAGTGCTAGACTAAATCTGGGGAATAATGAAAAACTGTTTTTT. Encoded protein: CSARLNLGNNEKLFF.